This T cell receptor beta chain was identified in a study of blood T cells in healthy people across ages. Study-wide points: Both naive CD4+ cell counts and diversity were greater in long-lived donors than in aged donors.

A second PCR of 7 to 11 cycles used a sample-barcoded 5' primer and a J-beta primer mix. In TCRdb, the 5' RACE reads were re-called with MiXCR into one record per CDR3 protein. The sample contains 600,000 to 1,000,000 distinct CDR3 sequences, just under 25% of which appear only once. This CDR3 has 14 amino acids. Germline-derived CDR1 and CDR2 are MNHNY and SVGAGI (reference sequence). This clonotype has just a few counts. Its antigen remains unknown. The sample also formed part of further work on T cells of mothers and their children. Turning to that study: Donation involved three healthy Caucasian mothers and the six children that they had. Over 9.5 million reads per mother and 2.5 million to 3 million per child were obtained.

The sample was blood. The source is a boy younger than 18 in good health. The chain is built from TRBV6-6 and TRBJ2-5; 8 bases fit TRBD1. Gene TRBJ2-7 matches the end of the DNA better, so the J call may be wrong. CDR3 sequence: CASRLLGQGYEQYF. CDR3 bases: TGTGCCAGCAGGTTATTAGGACAGGGCTACGAGCAGTACTTC.